This T cell receptor (beta chain) emerged from a study of early T cells in non-severe SARS-CoV-2 infection. Study-wide points: VDJdb-based annotation leaned toward anti-spike CD8 responses and missed private and CD4 specificities.

TCRdb called the 5' RACE reads again in MiXCR, with one record for every CDR3 protein. Of approximately 76,000 distinct CDR3 sequences listed, over 12% are singletons. Remarks on this clonotype: The antigen is unknown.

The junction had 12 bases not matched to a gene; V was cut back by 6 bases and J by 7 bases. The CDR3 consists of 14 residues. The V gene's germline CDR1 is SQVTM and CDR2 ANQGSEA. Sequencing used whole blood. The receptor was derived from an adult who was a healthcare worker with PCR-confirmed SARS-CoV-2 infection or an uninfected control (not recorded which). The chain is built from TRBV29-1 and TRBJ2-1, with 7 positions matching TRBD2. The CDR3 DNA reads as TGCAGCGTAAGTCGGGCTAGCGGTAGGAATGAGCAGTTCTTC. Translating gives CSVSRASGRNEQFF.